Listed here is a single T cell receptor (beta chain). What it binds is unknown. This sample is part of a study of identical twins. In TCRdb, the 5' RACE reads were re-called with MiXCR into one record per CDR3 protein. The profile covers 1,800,000 or so distinct CDR3 sequences, with under 35% appearing a single time and about 0.3% taken by the ten largest. The germline CDR1 and CDR2 sequences are SGHRS and YFSETQ. Trimming shortened V by 3 bases and J by 6 bases, and 13 bases separated the two germline ends. The CDR3 is made up of 14 amino acids. Study-level results: Alpha sequences that were out-of-frame and twin-shared showed an excess of low generation probability. Cord blood beta clonotypes that were abundant carried fewer insertions, and memory repertoires showed no such trend. Monozygotic twins shared more out-of-frame TCR alpha than recombination models predicted. Invariant MAIT and iNKT cells are populations that could partly confound zero-insertion analyses.

The sample comprised cord blood. This TCR was sampled from a newborn girl in good health. J is TRBJ2-1 and V is TRBV5-1; weak D call: TRBD1 (6 bases). The CDR3 is CASSSGQTSNEQFF. The CDR3 nucleotides read TGCGCCAGCAGCTCGGGACAAACTAGCAATGAGCAGTTCTTC.